This entry features one T cell receptor beta chain sequence. Its target is not known. The data stem from a study of CD8 T cells in ankylosing spondylitis. TCRdb itself ran the 5' RACE reads through MiXCR, one entry per CDR3 protein. The sample has under 120,000 distinct CDR3 sequences, 24% seen once. Study outcomes and limitations: Existing reports had already noted some motif variants in reactive arthritis synovial fluid and blood.

This TCR was recovered from a male donor with ankylosing spondylitis. Sequencing was performed on synovial fluid, either unsorted or a sorted T cell fraction (not recorded which).

The CDR3 is CASSQPGLAGEETQYF. DNA of the CDR3: TGTGCCAGCAGCCAACCGGGACTAGCGGGAGAGGAGACCCAGTACTTC. J is TRBJ2-5 and V is TRBV4-2; 14 nucleotides match TRBD2. The CDR3 spans 16 residues. Trimming took 2 bases from V and 5 from J; bases not matched to a gene: 4. Germline values: CDR1 LGHNA, CDR2 YNFKEQ.